Here is one T cell receptor (beta chain) with its context. Per the original data handling: Estimated nucleated cell counts came from reference gene primer amplification. Assay: immunoSEQ multiplex PCR; the TCRdb copy retains only in-frame clones and omits some. The V and J calls and clone size were taken over from that table, and D and trimming were inferred from the DNA. The repertoire holds around 150,000 clones, with about 90% as singletons. The CDR3 spans 15 residues. The source of the sample is a study of blood T cell repertoires in COVID-19. Study in general: Sites across the United States, Italy and Spain contributed samples from acute and convalescent COVID-19. T cells, B-cell-depleted T cells, or PBMCs supplied cDNA or gDNA.

Sample: peripheral blood. The V and J genes are TRBV21-1 and TRBJ2-7; the D segment call TRBD1 is taken from the table without a DNA check. TRBV21-1 is labeled a pseudogene. The origin of this receptor is a man aged 45 to 65 with active COVID-19. The CDR3 spells CASSKRDQQGYEQYF. For the CDR3, the DNA is TGTGCCAGCAGCAAAAGGGACCAACAGGGATACGAGCAGTACTTC.